The 31 T cell receptor beta chains presented below share a single source sample, sequenced in a study of spatial heterogeneity in lung cancer. The time point: blood at routine non-recurrence follow-up after resection. No cell sorting; template was whole RNA from tumor, lung tissue or PBMC. TCRdb processed the 5' RACE reads anew with MiXCR; each CDR3 protein has one entry. The table lists around 110,000 distinct CDR3 sequences, 12% of them singletons, with roughly 17% in the top ten. The sequences come from PBMCs, collected at follow-up. These receptors were obtained from a male donor with early-stage non-small cell lung cancer.

This clonotype was detected a few times. The chain combines TRBV30 with TRBJ2-5, with 11 bases matching TRBD2. V trimming: 2 bases; J trimming: 5 bases; junction bases outside the gene matches: 7. Germline CDR1 is GTSNPN and CDR2 is SVGIG (reference sequence). This CDR3 is built from 15 residues. The CDR3 sequence: CAWSLTSGAVETQYF. CDR3 DNA sequence: TGTGCCTGGAGTTTGACTAGCGGGGCCGTGGAGACCCAGTACTTC. The full variable domain, rest sourced from reference TRBV30 and TRBJ2-5, is SQTIHQWPATLVQPVGSPLSLECTVEGTSNPNLYWYRQAAGRGLQLLFYSVGIGQISSEVPQNLSASRPQDRQFILSSKKLLLSDSGFYLCAWSLTSGAVETQYFGPGTRLLVL.

With respect to this clonotype: A much larger clone lies a single base off, so this may be a read error. V gene TRBV6-2 or TRBV6-3 combines with J gene TRBJ1-5; no clear D. V gave up 2 bases and J gave up 0 bases, with 11 bases separating them. This CDR3 has 16 residues. From germline, CDR1 is MNHEY and CDR2 SVGEGT. DNA of the CDR3: TGTGCCAGCAGTTACATCCCCAGGAATAGCAATCAGCCCCAGCATTTT. Protein sequence: CASSYIPRNSNQPQHF.

This clonotype was observed a few times. The genes are TRBV12-3 or TRBV12-4 and TRBJ2-4; D is perhaps TRBD2 (5 bases). The CDR3 is made up of 12 amino acids. V lost 5 bases to trimming and J lost 13 bases, with 15 bases between them. CDR3 nucleotides: TGTGCCAGCAGTATAGAGGGTGGGTTCCAGTACTTC. It specifies CASSIEGGFQYF.

This clonotype was counted a few times. The rearrangement joins TRBV5-1 to TRBJ1-3; D is unclear. Germline-derived CDR1 and CDR2 are SGHRS and YFSETQ. The CDR3 totals 14 residues. Trimming removed 0 bases at V and 3 bases at J, with 7 bases between. CDR3 in DNA: TGCGCCAGCAGCTTGGCGCCGGGTGGAAACACCATATATTTT. This codes for CASSLAPGGNTIYF.

Only a few counts were recorded for this clonotype. The chain is built from TRBV20-1 and TRBJ2-7, with 11 bases that match TRBD2. V lost 3 bases to trimming and J lost 3 bases; unmatched junction nucleotides: 7. CDR1 and CDR2 (germline): DFQATT, SNEGSKA (reference sequence). The CDR3 loop spans 15 amino acids. CDR3 region: CSASSVTSGVYEQYF. The CDR3 DNA reads as TGCAGTGCTAGTTCGGTGACTAGCGGGGTCTACGAGCAGTACTTC.

The CDR3 spells CASSTGTGGLQPQHF. CDR3 bases: TGTGCCAGCAGCACCGGGACAGGGGGCCTTCAGCCCCAGCATTTT. The chain employs TRBV7-9 and TRBJ1-5, with TRBD1 matching over 12 bases. J lost 6 bases, V lost 5 bases, and 5 bases had no gene match. This CDR3 has 15 amino acids. Germline loops: CDR1 SEHNR, CDR2 FQNEAQ (reference sequence).

The chain joins TRBV7-2 to TRBJ2-1, with D perhaps TRBD1 (5 bases). Germline V gene data show CDR1 as SGHTA and CDR2 as FQGNSA. The ends were cut back, 5 bases at V and 10 bases at J, with 12 bases in the middle. This CDR3 comprises 12 residues. As DNA, the CDR3 is TGTGCCAGCAGCGGAACGACAGTGGAGCAGTTCTTC. Its translation: CASSGTTVEQFF.

J is TRBJ2-1 and V is TRBV28; 10 bases align to TRBD2. CDR3 size: 17 residues. J gave up 6 bases and V 1 base, and 9 bases lay outside the gene matches. Per germline, CDR1 MDHEN and CDR2 SYDVKM. Here the CDR3 reads CASSLFSGGILGNEQFF. CDR3 DNA: TGTGCCAGCAGTTTATTTAGCGGGGGGATTTTAGGCAATGAGCAGTTCTTC.

This clonotype appeared many times. At one end the junction does not follow the germline gene, possibly because of a read error. This chain connects TRBV2 to TRBJ2-1; no definite D call. The germline CDR1 and CDR2 sequences are SNHLY and FYNNEI. The CDR3 length is 12 residues. This CDR3 is CASSEAYNEQFF. The DNA of the CDR3 is TGTGCCAGCAGCGAAGCTTACAATGAGCAGTTCTTC.

V and J are TRBV12-3 or TRBV12-4 and TRBJ1-1; weak D call: TRBD1 (5 bases). The CDR3 runs 14 residues. V lost 2 bases and J lost 3, with 10 bases in between. In DNA form, the CDR3 reads TGTGCCAGCAGTTTAATGGGGCCCGACACTGAAGCTTTCTTT. Its translation: CASSLMGPDTEAFF.

This clonotype was recorded many times. In DNA form, the CDR3 reads TGTGCCATCAGTGACCTGACGAACACCGGGGAGCTGTTTTTT. This translates into CAISDLTNTGELFF. J is TRBJ2-2 and V is TRBV10-3; D unclear. The germline gives CDR1 ENHRY, CDR2 SYGVKD. The V and J ends lost 3 bases and 0 bases respectively, with 5 bases between them. The length of the CDR3 is 14 residues.

This chain uses TRBV20-1 with TRBJ1-5; D not certain. The CDR3 has 12 amino acids. Germline V gene sequence: CDR1 DFQATT, CDR2 SNEGSKA (reference sequence). V was pared by 4 bases and J by 6 bases, with 10 bases between. This CDR3 reads CSAIPGFQPQHF. In DNA, the CDR3 is TGCAGTGCTATCCCGGGGTTTCAGCCCCAGCATTTT.

This clonotype was seen a handful of times. The gene calls are TRBV27 and TRBJ2-5; 8 bases fit TRBD1. The CDR3 runs to 12 residues. CDR1 and CDR2 from the germline V gene are MNHEY and SMNVEV (reference sequence). The ends lost 8 bases at V and 4 bases at J; junction bases unmatched: 3. The CDR3 nucleotides read TGTGCCAGCGGTACAGGGGGAGAGACCCAGTACTTC. Translation: CASGTGGETQYF.

This clonotype has a handful of counts. The gene calls are TRBV7-8 and TRBJ1-5; TRBD1 matches 9 bases. The CDR3 is 19 residues long. The V gene end was trimmed by 1 base and the J gene end by 6 bases; junction bases not matched to a gene: 16. CDR1 is SGHVS and CDR2 is FQNEAQ in the germline V gene. The CDR3 nucleotides read TGTGCCAGCAGCTTAGGAGACCGGGACAGGGTACTGGGGTCTCAGCCCCAGCATTTT. Protein product: CASSLGDRDRVLGSQPQHF. Full variable domain (remainder filled in from reference TRBV7-8 and TRBJ1-5): GAGVSQSPRYKVAKRGQDVALRCDPISGHVSLFWYQQALGQGPEFLTYFQNEAQLDKSGLPSDRFFAERPEGSVSTLKIQRTQQEDSAVYLCASSLGDRDRVLGSQPQHFGDGTRLSIL.

The table lists this clonotype with many counts. The gene calls are TRBV10-2 and TRBJ2-1; D remains unclear. The CDR3 runs to 10 residues. Trimming stripped 5 bases from V and 13 bases from J, with 9 bases between. The germline CDR1 and CDR2 sequences are WSHSY and SAAADI. In DNA, the CDR3 is TGCGCCAGCAGTAACGAGGAACAGTTCTTC. Its protein is CASSNEEQFF.

V gene TRBV6-2 or TRBV6-3 combines with J gene TRBJ1-5, with TRBD1 matching 7 bases. The CDR3 sequence is 16 residues long. Looked up from germline, CDR1 is MNHEY and CDR2 is SVGEGT. Trimming removed 2 bases from V and 1 base from J; junction bases left unmatched: 5. As DNA, the CDR3 is TGTGCCAGCAGTTACCGGACAGGCTTCAGCAATCAGCCCCAGCATTTT. Translating it yields CASSYRTGFSNQPQHF.

The rearrangement joins TRBV20-1 to TRBJ2-1; D is ambiguous. Germline loops: CDR1 DFQATT, CDR2 SNEGSKA (reference sequence). There are 13 residues in the CDR3. V dropped 2 bases and J dropped 0 bases, with 5 bases sitting between them. The CDR3 is CSARPTSYNEQFF. CDR3 nucleotides: TGCAGTGCTAGACCGACCTCCTACAATGAGCAGTTCTTC.

This clonotype was detected a few times. J is TRBJ2-3 and V is TRBV4-2; D perhaps matches TRBD2 (6 bases). The V end was cut by 5 bases, the J end by 5 bases, with 17 bases between. The CDR3 runs 15 residues. In germline, CDR1 is LGHNA, CDR2 YNFKEQ. CDR3 loop: CASSAGLLKGDTQYF. The CDR3 DNA sequence: TGTGCCAGCAGCGCGGGACTCCTAAAGGGAGATACGCAGTATTTT.

At least ten counts were recorded for this clonotype. This sequence joins TRBV4-1 and TRBJ2-7; D not resolved. The V and J ends lost 1 base and 1 base respectively, with 20 bases between them. The CDR3 is 18 amino acids. From germline, CDR1 is MGHRA and CDR2 YSYEKL. The CDR3 bases are TGCGCCAGCAGCCAAGGGGCCAGCGTACATGTTATGTCCTACGAGCAGTACTTC. Its protein product is CASSQGASVHVMSYEQYF.

The chain is built from TRBV5-1 and TRBJ2-2; TRBD1 might be the D (5 bases). The CDR3 consists of 15 residues. V dropped 4 bases and J dropped 0 bases, with 10 bases sitting between them. CDR1 and CDR2 from the germline V gene are SGHRS and YFSETQ. The CDR3 sequence is CASSMDTSNTGELFF. CDR3 bases: TGCGCCAGCAGCATGGACACTTCGAACACCGGGGAGCTGTTTTTT.

This clonotype has just a few counts. V usage is TRBV20-1 and J usage is TRBJ1-5; unclear D gene. Looked up from germline, CDR1 is DFQATT and CDR2 is SNEGSKA (reference sequence). The CDR3 covers 12 residues. V lost 4 bases to trimming and J lost 7 bases, with 11 bases between them. The CDR3 sequence is CSATEGRQPQHF. CDR3 DNA sequence: TGCAGTGCTACTGAAGGGAGACAGCCCCAGCATTTT.

The rearrangement joins TRBV7-9 to TRBJ2-6; a weak D match, TRBD1 (5 bases). The CDR3 has 16 amino acids. In germline, CDR1 is SEHNR, CDR2 FQNEAQ (reference sequence). V lost 5 bases, J lost 0 bases, and 11 bases lay in between. The CDR3, as DNA: TGTGCCAGCAGCCCAGGGCCAGTCTCTGGGGCCAACGTCCTGACTTTC. Its translation: CASSPGPVSGANVLTF. The full variable domain, its missing parts supplied by reference TRBV7-9 and TRBJ2-6, is DTGVSQNPRHKITKRGQNVTFRCDPISEHNRLYWYRQTLGQGPEFLTYFQNEAQLEKSRLLSDRFSAERPKGSFSTLEIQRTEQGDSAMYLCASSPGPVSGANVLTFGAGSRLTVL.

This chain joins TRBV7-9 and TRBJ2-6; weak D call: TRBD1 (6 bases). Germline loops: CDR1 SEHNR, CDR2 FQNEAQ (reference sequence). This CDR3 comprises 16 residues. The V end was cut by 8 bases, the J end by 2 bases, with 16 bases between. CDR3 DNA sequence: TGTGCCAGCCCCCCGAGGGGGAATGCTGGGGCCAACGTCCTGACTTTC. Its translation is CASPPRGNAGANVLTF.

The table lists this clonotype with many counts. The chain recombines TRBV7-2 with TRBJ2-1, with 15 bases identical to TRBD2. The length of the CDR3 is 15 residues. The germline CDR1 and CDR2 sequences are SGHTA and FQGNSA. With 5 bases clipped from V and 8 bases from J, the junction kept 4 bases outside the gene matches. CDR3 DNA: TGTGCCAGCAGCCCCGGACTAGCGGGGGGGCATGAGCAGTTCTTC. It is translated as CASSPGLAGGHEQFF.

This clonotype was counted ten times or more. The chain couples TRBV14 to TRBJ2-2; TRBD1 might be the D (7 bases). Trimming removed 0 bases from V and 6 bases from J, with 14 bases in between. Germline loops: CDR1 SGHDN, CDR2 FVKESK. CDR3 length: 16 amino acids. The CDR3: CASSQESPRGAGELFF. The CDR3 DNA is TGTGCCAGCAGCCAAGAAAGCCCCAGGGGGGCCGGGGAGCTGTTTTTT.

This clonotype was observed a few times. The chain has TRBV7-9 and TRBJ1-6, with TRBD1 identical over 10 bases. Germline V gene data show CDR1 as SEHNR and CDR2 as FQNEAQ (reference sequence). The CDR3 is 14 residues long. J lost 9 bases, V lost 6 bases, and 5 bases had no gene match. The CDR3 region is CASSSGQGGSPLHF. The CDR3 DNA reads as TGTGCCAGCAGTTCTGGACAGGGGGGTTCACCCCTCCACTTT.

This clonotype has only a few counts. The chain combines TRBV7-2 with TRBJ2-5; no clear D gene. The germline V and J ends were trimmed by 3 bases and 4 bases, with 3 bases remaining between them. There are 11 residues in the CDR3. Germline CDR1 and CDR2: SGHTA and FQGNSA. For the CDR3, the DNA is TGTGCCAGCAGCTTCGTAGAGACCCAGTACTTC. Translated: CASSFVETQYF.

Note on this clonotype: The CDR3 end shows no conserved phenylalanine or tryptophan, and so a read error is likely. The chain combines TRBV5-1 with TRBJ2-6; D remains unclear. The CDR3 has 17 amino acids. The V gene's germline CDR1 is SGHRS and CDR2 YFSETQ. Trimming took off 0 bases at V and 0 bases at J, with 10 bases between the two ends. The CDR3 DNA follows: TGCGCCAGCAGCTTGGAACTCTCCCGCTCTGGGGCCAACGTCCTGACTTCC. It translates to CASSLELSRSGANVLTS.

Only a few counts were recorded for this clonotype. The chain employs TRBV5-6 and TRBJ1-5; D is perhaps TRBD1 (5 bases). The CDR3 length is 15 residues. V was pared by 3 bases and J by 7 bases, with 17 bases between. The germline gives CDR1 SGHDT, CDR2 YYEEEE. This chain's CDR3 is CASSSNGGTTQPQHF. The CDR3 DNA is TGTGCCAGCAGCTCAAACGGGGGGACGACCCAGCCCCAGCATTTT.

This clonotype came up many times. The chain couples TRBV28 to TRBJ1-1; no definite D call. V lost 6 bases and J lost 5, with 13 bases in between. This CDR3 contains 13 residues. CDR1 is MDHEN and CDR2 is SYDVKM in the germline V gene. CDR3 residues: CASSPEWRTEAFF. The CDR3 DNA follows: TGTGCCAGCAGCCCCGAATGGAGGACTGAAGCTTTCTTT.

A few counts support this clonotype. V usage is TRBV29-1 and J usage is TRBJ1-1; D remains unclear. Germline assignment: CDR1 SQVTM and CDR2 ANQGSEA. The CDR3 consists of 13 residues. V was pared by 4 bases and J by 3 bases, with 12 bases between. In nucleotides, the CDR3 is TGCAGCGTTGTGATCCGCGCGGACACTGAAGCTTTCTTT. Encoded protein: CSVVIRADTEAFF. Full variable domain (remainder filled in from reference TRBV29-1 and TRBJ1-1): SAVISQKPSRDICQRGTSLTIQCQVDSQVTMMFWYRQQPGQSLTLIATANQGSEATYESGFVIDKFPISRPNLTFSTLTVSNMSPEDSSIYLCSVVIRADTEAFFGQGTRLTVV.